The 26 T cell receptor beta chains listed next were all sequenced from one sample in a study of blood T cell repertoires in COVID-19. TCRdb keeps only in-frame clones here, not all; method: immunoSEQ multiplex PCR. Of about 94,000 clones detected, about 86% appear once; the ten largest clones hold around 5.8%. The sample comprised peripheral blood. The receptors here all came from a man aged 60-69 years with acute or convalescent COVID-19.

This clone was recorded a few times. The rearrangement links TRBV7-9 to TRBJ2-7, with D possibly TRBD1 on 6 matching bases. V dropped 1 base and J dropped 4 bases, with 8 bases sitting between them. Germline V CDR1 and CDR2: SEHNR, FQNEAQ (reference sequence). There are 13 residues in the CDR3. This CDR3 is CASSLGGGYEQYF. Written as DNA, the CDR3 is TGTGCCAGCAGCTTAGGAGGGGGTTACGAGCAGTACTTC.

The chain employs TRBV4-1 and TRBJ2-1; D might be TRBD1 (7 bases). The germline V gene has CDR1 MGHRA and CDR2 YSYEKL. V lost 4 bases, J lost 3 bases, and 16 bases lay in between. CDR3 length equals 16 residues. The DNA for the CDR3 is TGCGCCAGCAGCCCCGGAGGAGGGGGCGACTACAATGAGCAGTTCTTC. Its protein is CASSPGGGGDYNEQFF.

This chain joins TRBV12-3 or TRBV12-4 and TRBJ2-1; 8 bases are shared with TRBD2. Trimming took 7 bases from V and 8 from J; bases not matched to a gene: 7. The CDR3 extends over 13 amino acids. CDR3 amino acids: CASKPGGQDEQFF. CDR3 DNA sequence: TGTGCCAGCAAGCCGGGGGGGCAGGATGAGCAGTTCTTC.

V is TRBV5-1 and J is TRBJ1-3, with D unclear. The V gene lost 3 bases and the J gene lost 0 bases, with 19 bases spanning the gap. Germline-derived CDR1 and CDR2 are SGHRS and YFSETQ. CDR3 size: 18 residues. The DNA of the CDR3 is TGCGCCAGCAGCTGTCCTTCAGGCGAGCAGTGCTCTGGAAACACCATATATTTT. Its translation: CASSCPSGEQCSGNTIYF. The full variable domain, completed using reference TRBV5-1 and TRBJ1-3, is KAGVTQTPRYLIKTRGQQVTLSCSPISGHRSVSWYQQTPGQGLQFLFEYFSETQRNKGNFPGRFSGRQFSNSRSEMNVSTLELGDSALYLCASSCPSGEQCSGNTIYFGEGSWLTVV.

This clone is a singleton in its sample. V is TRBV29-1 and J is TRBJ2-2; tentatively, D is TRBD1 (5 bases). This CDR3 is 13 amino acids long. V gave up 5 bases and J gave up 6 bases, with 13 bases separating them. Per germline, CDR1 SQVTM and CDR2 ANQGSEA. CDR3 sequence: CSVSQGRAGELFF. The CDR3 DNA reads as TGCAGCGTTTCCCAGGGTAGAGCCGGGGAGCTGTTTTTT.

V is TRBV18 and J is TRBJ1-1; D is undetermined. Trimming removed 2 bases at V and 0 bases at J, with 10 bases between. Germline V lookup: CDR1 KGHSH, CDR2 LQKENI. This CDR3 is built from 15 residues. The CDR3 sequence is CASSPIVSLNTEAFF. CDR3 in DNA: TGTGCCAGCTCACCAATTGTCTCTTTGAACACTGAAGCTTTCTTT.

The chain links TRBV3-1 (or the pseudogene TRBV3-2) to TRBJ1-1; 8 bases are shared with TRBD1. In germline, CDR1 is LGHDT, CDR2 YNNKEL (reference sequence). V shed 4 bases and J 4 bases; nucleotides not matched to a gene: 8. The CDR3 sequence is 15 residues long. The CDR3 DNA follows: TGTGCCAGCAGCCCGATCGGACAGGGAGTCACTGAAGCTTTCTTT. It codes for CASSPIGQGVTEAFF.

V and J are TRBV7-2 and TRBJ1-2; D not certain. The CDR3 runs 13 residues. The germline V gene has CDR1 SGHTA and CDR2 FQGNSA. Trimming pared 2 bases from V and 4 bases from J, leaving 8 bases between. The CDR3: CASSLQVPYGYTF. In DNA form, the CDR3 reads TGTGCCAGCAGCTTACAGGTCCCCTATGGCTACACCTTC.

This clone appeared once. This chain uses TRBV2 with TRBJ1-4, with D hard to call. This CDR3 region has 13 residues. Germline V gene sequence: CDR1 SNHLY, CDR2 FYNNEI. V was cut by 10 bases and J by 7 bases, with 16 bases left in between. The CDR3 DNA reads as TGTGCCATCCTTACGAGGGCGGTTGAAAAACTGTTTTTT. Translation: CAILTRAVEKLFF.

This chain uses TRBV7-9 with TRBJ1-2, with 9 bases that match TRBD1. With V trimmed by 3 bases and J by 13 bases, 9 bases remained unmatched. Germline V gives CDR1 SEHNR, CDR2 FQNEAQ (reference sequence). This CDR3 comprises 13 residues. CDR3 nucleotide sequence: TGTGCCAGCAGCTTGGACAGGGGAACTAGAGGCACCTTC. Translated, it gives CASSLDRGTRGTF.

This chain links TRBV19 with TRBJ1-1; 9 positions match TRBD1. The V gene end was trimmed by 7 bases and the J gene end by 7 bases; junction bases not matched to a gene: 13. CDR3 size: 15 residues. Germline V gives CDR1 LNHDA, CDR2 SQIVND (reference sequence). Here the CDR3 DNA reads TGTGCCAGTACAGGGGTGCCGGGACAGGGAGTTGAAGCTTTCTTT. Amino acids: CASTGVPGQGVEAFF.

The rearrangement uses TRBV5-4 and TRBJ2-5; tentatively, D is TRBD1 (5 bases). Germline V lookup: CDR1 SGHNT, CDR2 YYREEE (reference sequence). The V gene lost 4 bases and the J gene lost 2 bases, with 9 bases spanning the gap. The CDR3 is 13 amino acids. CDR3 residues: CASSRTSQETQYF. The CDR3 region has the DNA TGTGCCAGCAGCCGGACAAGTCAAGAGACCCAGTACTTC. Full variable domain (missing parts from reference TRBV5-4 and TRBJ2-5): ETGVTQSPTHLIKTRGQQVTLRCSSQSGHNTVSWYQQALGQGPQFIFQYYREEENGRGNFPPRFSGLQFPNYSSELNVNALELDDSALYLCASSRTSQETQYFGPGTRLLVL.

The genes are TRBV24-1 and TRBJ2-1; possible D gene TRBD2, 6 bases. This CDR3 is 14 amino acids long. Germline lookup yields CDR1 KGHDR and CDR2 SFDVKD. The V end was cut by 5 bases, the J end by 6 bases, with 13 bases between. The CDR3 protein is CATSGATRANEQFF. The CDR3 coding sequence is TGTGCCACCAGTGGTGCGACTAGGGCCAATGAGCAGTTCTTC.

This sequence joins TRBV11-2 and TRBJ2-1; D perhaps matches TRBD1 (5 bases). Germline V gene lookup returns CDR1 SGHAT and CDR2 FQNNGV. The CDR3 has 13 amino acids. V shed 3 bases and J shed 9 bases, with 12 bases lying between them. The CDR3, as DNA: TGTGCCAGCAGCTTTAGGGGCGGCAGTGAGCAGTTCTTC. Translated, it gives CASSFRGGSEQFF.

This chain joins TRBV20-1 and TRBJ1-5, with D possibly TRBD1 on 5 matching bases. This CDR3 contains 16 residues. From germline, CDR1 is DFQATT and CDR2 SNEGSKA (reference sequence). Trimming shortened V by 3 bases and J by 7 bases, and 22 bases separated the two germline ends. The CDR3 nucleotides are TGCAGTGCTAGTGAGGGGCGGGGAACGTTGCGACAGCCCCAGCATTTT. The encoded protein is CSASEGRGTLRQPQHF.

This chain connects TRBV7-8 to TRBJ1-5; D possibly corresponds to TRBD1 (6 bases). Trimming left V 1 base short and J 0 bases short, with 10 bases between. Germline V CDR1 and CDR2: SGHVS, FQNEAQ. The CDR3 spans 16 residues. CDR3 loop: CASSLVTGNSNQPQHF. As DNA, the CDR3 is TGTGCCAGCAGCTTAGTCACAGGGAATAGCAATCAGCCCCAGCATTTT. Variable domain in full (rest from reference TRBV7-8 and TRBJ1-5): GAGVSQSPRYKVAKRGQDVALRCDPISGHVSLFWYQQALGQGPEFLTYFQNEAQLDKSGLPSDRFFAERPEGSVSTLKIQRTQQEDSAVYLCASSLVTGNSNQPQHFGDGTRLSIL.

V gene TRBV6-5 combines with J gene TRBJ2-1, with 10 bases aligning to TRBD2. This CDR3 contains 15 residues. Germline CDR1 reads MNHEY; CDR2 reads SVGAGI. V trimming: 6 bases; J trimming: 4 bases; junction bases outside the gene matches: 6. CDR3 in DNA: TGTGCCAGCAGCACCGGGACTAGCGTATACAATGAGCAGTTCTTC. Protein sequence: CASSTGTSVYNEQFF.

This chain joins TRBV7-8 and TRBJ1-2, with 7 bases fitting TRBD1. CDR1 and CDR2 from the germline V gene are SGHVS and FQNEAQ. J was trimmed by 4 bases and V by 4 bases; bases with no gene match: 12. The CDR3 contains 16 residues. The CDR3 protein is CASSSAGTVNFYGYTF. DNA for the CDR3: TGTGCCAGCAGCTCCGCCGGGACAGTCAACTTCTATGGCTACACCTTC.

The rearrangement joins TRBV4-1 to TRBJ1-2; a weak D match, TRBD1 (6 bases). V was clipped by 0 bases and J by 6 bases, with 14 bases between them. CDR1 MGHRA and CDR2 YSYEKL come from the germline V gene. This CDR3 is 15 amino acids long. The CDR3 nucleotides read TGCGCCAGCAGCCAAGACCCCCGGGACATACATGGCTACACCTTC. It is translated as CASSQDPRDIHGYTF.

This rearrangement joins TRBV30 to TRBJ1-1; 7 bases match TRBD1. The CDR3 totals 13 residues. Germline-derived CDR1 and CDR2 are GTSNPN and SVGIG (reference sequence). With V trimmed by 3 bases and J by 4 bases, 5 bases remained unmatched. CDR3 loop: CAWSTGVATEAFF. CDR3 sequence (DNA): TGTGCCTGGAGCACAGGGGTGGCCACTGAAGCTTTCTTT.

V is TRBV4-1 and J is TRBJ1-4; 7 bases align to TRBD1. Germline V gene sequence: CDR1 MGHRA, CDR2 YSYEKL. The length of the CDR3 is 14 residues. Trimming cost V 4 bases and J 8 bases; bases outside gene matches: 7. In DNA form, the CDR3 reads TGCGCCAGCAGCCCCACAGGGGACGGGGAAAAACTGTTTTTT. Amino acids: CASSPTGDGEKLFF.

The chain combines TRBV7-9 with TRBJ1-2, with 8 bases that match TRBD1. J lost 8 bases, V lost 0 bases, and 5 bases had no gene match. CDR1 SEHNR and CDR2 FQNEAQ come from the germline V gene (reference sequence). This CDR3 contains 14 residues. The CDR3 reads CASSLAWTGQGYTF. The CDR3 region has the DNA TGTGCCAGCAGCTTAGCCTGGACAGGGCAAGGCTACACCTTC.

The J gene is TRBJ2-7, the V gene TRBV6-6, with TRBD1 as a possible D gene (5 bases). There are 16 residues in the CDR3. CDR1 and CDR2 from the germline V gene are MNHNY and SVGAGI (reference sequence). Trimming left V 5 bases short and J 6 bases short, with 23 bases between. DNA for the CDR3: TGTGCCAGCAGTGGAACCCAGACCGGACAATTGGGCGAGCAGTACTTC. Translated: CASSGTQTGQLGEQYF.

This sequence joins TRBV30 and TRBJ2-4; 7 bases are shared with TRBD2. CDR1 and CDR2 from the germline V gene are GTSNPN and SVGIG (reference sequence). Trimming at V came to 0 bases and at J to 8 bases, leaving 1 base not matched to a gene. The CDR3 covers 12 residues. DNA of the CDR3: TGTGCCTGGAGTGTTGGGGGGGACATTCAGTACTTC. Translating gives CAWSVGGDIQYF.

This clone was recorded once. J is TRBJ2-3 and V is TRBV3-1 (or the pseudogene TRBV3-2), with 13 bases lining up with TRBD2. This CDR3 region has 19 residues. Germline V gives CDR1 LGHDT, CDR2 YNNKEL (reference sequence). The ends lost 1 base at V and 3 bases at J; junction bases unmatched: 10. The CDR3 protein is CASSQVIGLAGEATDTQYF. CDR3 DNA: TGTGCCAGCAGCCAAGTTATCGGACTAGCGGGGGAGGCTACAGATACGCAGTATTTT.

The J gene is TRBJ2-5, the V gene TRBV4-1; D is ambiguous. Germline CDR1 MGHRA, CDR2 YSYEKL. V was clipped by 3 bases and J by 5 bases, with 10 bases between them. This CDR3 has 13 amino acids. CDR3 residues: CASSHQVSETQYF. DNA of the CDR3: TGCGCCAGCAGCCATCAGGTCAGCGAGACCCAGTACTTC.